This TCR beta chain stems from a study of identical twins. MiXCR was run by TCRdb on the 5' RACE reads, yielding one entry per CDR3 protein. The repertoire consists of about 520,000 distinct CDR3 sequences, with roughly 21% occurring once and the leading ten covering 0.8% to 1%. With regard to this clonotype: Its antigen is unknown.

This CDR3 has 15 amino acids. The J segment lost 5 bases and the V segment lost 0 bases, leaving 8 bases of the junction unmatched. CDR1 is DFQATT and CDR2 is SNEGSKA in the germline V gene (reference sequence). Notes on the study in general: It was out-of-frame TCR alpha sharing in monozygotic twins that models underestimated.

This sample was shared with a second study, whose subject was T cells expressing NK-cell markers.

The clonotype was recovered from a woman under 30 in good health. Sequenced: CD4+ T cells sorted from blood. V usage is TRBV20-1 and J usage is TRBJ2-7; 9 bases fit TRBD1. The CDR3 DNA follows: TGCAGTGCTAGAGAAATAGGGACAGGGAGGGACGAGCAGTACTTC. It yields the protein CSAREIGTGRDEQYF.